This T cell receptor (beta chain) was identified during a study of T-cell memory formation after mild COVID-19. TCRdb analysed the 5' RACE reads with MiXCR anew, one entry per CDR3 protein. The sample consists of fewer than 250,000 distinct CDR3 sequences, under 30% of them appearing once. The CDR3 spans 15 residues. V gave up 2 bases and J gave up 2 bases, with 12 bases separating them. In germline, CDR1 is SGHDN, CDR2 FVKESK. Input material: PBMCs or a T cell subset sorted from them (not recorded which). The source is an adult woman who had mild COVID-19 (a few samples of this study predate the infection). Cell type and time point are not known. The chain has TRBV14 and TRBJ1-1; D remains unclear. CDR3 DNA sequence: TGTGCCAGCAGCCAACCGGACCGGGCCAACACTGAAGCTTTCTTT. It encodes CASSQPDRANTEAFF.